This TCR beta chain was found in a study of T cell changes during pregnancy in multiple sclerosis. The CDR3 has 15 amino acids. Germline values: CDR1 SGHAT, CDR2 FQNNGV. Trimming removed 4 bases from V and 1 base from J, with 11 bases in between. The protocol was immunoSEQ multiplex PCR, while the TCRdb copy is restricted to in-frame clones and leaves out a portion. The sample consists of under 85,000 clones, 90% of them appearing once. The clonotype originates from a female donor with multiple sclerosis, enrolled in a pregnancy study. The sample in question was peripheral blood, obtained in the third trimester of pregnancy. The gene calls are TRBV11-2 and TRBJ2-1; perhaps TRBD1 as D (6 bases). The CDR3 nucleotides read TGTGCCAGCAGCTACCAGACAGGTTCCTACAATGAGCAGTTCTTC. Its translation is CASSYQTGSYNEQFF.